This is a list of T cell receptor beta chains from one sample in a study of cytomegalovirus exposure and HLA in healthy donors. Data came from immunoSEQ multiplex PCR; TCRdb stores just in-frame clones and leaves some out. The repertoire has roughly 190,000 clones, 75% to 90% of them found once; the top ten carry 6.3%. Sequenced: PBMCs. The receptors here all came from a man aged 35-49 years in good health and CMV-seropositive. CDR3s leave out the opening cysteine and the closing phenylalanine or tryptophan. A D gene is named only where the DNA matches it firmly. Only part of the rows carry a size: once, few, many, or a class if the clone is expanded.

CDR3 length: 12
clone size: -
D gene: -
V gene: TRBV4-3
CDR3 protein: ASSQGPGNTEAF

CDR3 length: 13
clone size: -
D gene: -
V gene: TRBV10-1
CDR3 protein: ASSDADDPPLGDT

CDR3 length: 12
clone size: -
D gene: TRBD1
V gene: TRBV28
CDR3 protein: ASSLTGGDTEAF

CDR3 length: 13
clone size: -
D gene: TRBD1
V gene: TRBV6-5
CDR3 protein: ASNYRGVGKETQY

CDR3 length: 17
clone size: -
D gene: TRBD2
V gene: TRBV6-1
CDR3 protein: ASSGLAGGFLSGANVLT

CDR3 length: 11
clone size: few
D gene: -
V gene: TRBV28
CDR3 protein: ASRLTGNTEAF

CDR3 length: 14
clone size: -
D gene: TRBD2
V gene: TRBV7-9
CDR3 protein: ASSPGLAENTGELF

CDR3 length: 12
clone size: -
D gene: -
V gene: TRBV27
CDR3 protein: ASSLLGGQETQY

CDR3 length: 13
clone size: -
D gene: TRBD1
V gene: TRBV27
CDR3 protein: ASSFWDRARETQY

CDR3 length: 15
clone size: -
D gene: TRBD1
V gene: TRBV19
CDR3 protein: ASSIAGQGVISYEQY

CDR3 length: 14
clone size: few
D gene: TRBD2
V gene: TRBV4-2
CDR3 protein: ASSPVTSGGTDTQY

CDR3 length: 8
clone size: -
D gene: -
V gene: TRBV19
CDR3 protein: ASRAVEAF

CDR3 length: 13
clone size: few
D gene: -
V gene: TRBV18
CDR3 protein: ASSPLDGVGQPQH

CDR3 length: 12
clone size: -
D gene: TRBD1
V gene: TRBV15
CDR3 protein: ATSRQGAGTEAF

CDR3 length: 9
clone size: once
D gene: -
V gene: TRBV19
CDR3 protein: ASSPSYGYT

CDR3 length: 11
clone size: -
D gene: -
V gene: TRBV19
CDR3 protein: ASSILGGQPQH

CDR3 length: 16
clone size: -
D gene: TRBD2
V gene: TRBV5-4
CDR3 protein: ASSDPSGGQSGANVLT

CDR3 length: 14
clone size: once
D gene: TRBD2
V gene: TRBV4-2
CDR3 protein: ASSQEMTSGAYEQY

CDR3 length: 12
clone size: -
D gene: -
V gene: TRBV7-3
CDR3 protein: ASSLTFAGTEAF

CDR3 length: 11
clone size: -
D gene: -
V gene: TRBV7-3
CDR3 protein: ASSLSGADEQY

CDR3 length: 13
clone size: -
D gene: TRBD1
V gene: TRBV4-3
CDR3 protein: ASSQDRGSSYGYT

CDR3 length: 12
clone size: -
D gene: -
V gene: TRBV6-6
CDR3 protein: ASRGAGQGHEQY

CDR3 length: 10
clone size: -
D gene: -
V gene: TRBV6-5
CDR3 protein: ASSQGTGELF

CDR3 length: 13
clone size: -
D gene: -
V gene: TRBV28
CDR3 protein: ASSLPSLGITEAF

CDR3 length: 15
clone size: -
D gene: -
V gene: TRBV5-4
CDR3 protein: ASWLGGAGGSYNEQF

CDR3 length: 13
clone size: -
D gene: TRBD1
V gene: TRBV9
CDR3 protein: ASNVGTGEKETQY

CDR3 length: 11
clone size: -
D gene: -
V gene: TRBV5-1
CDR3 protein: ASSLAGGHEQY

CDR3 length: 15
clone size: -
D gene: -
V gene: TRBV27
CDR3 protein: ASSFGSRISREQPQH

CDR3 length: 13
clone size: -
D gene: TRBD2
V gene: TRBV7-3
CDR3 protein: ASSLAGGNQETQY

CDR3 length: 14
clone size: -
D gene: TRBD2
V gene: TRBV7-3
CDR3 protein: ASSWSGGKSTDTQY

CDR3 length: 12
clone size: -
D gene: TRBD1
V gene: TRBV27
CDR3 protein: ASSNDRGNQPQH

CDR3 length: 13
clone size: -
D gene: -
V gene: TRBV7-9
CDR3 protein: SSSSLQDTVYEQY

CDR3 length: 9
clone size: -
D gene: -
V gene: TRBV9
CDR3 protein: ASSALYGYT

CDR3 length: 14
clone size: -
D gene: -
V gene: TRBV30
CDR3 protein: AWSVQLQGPAFELF

CDR3 length: 15
clone size: few
D gene: TRBD2
V gene: TRBV4-3
CDR3 protein: ASSQGVGAGDNYEQY

CDR3 length: 14
clone size: -
D gene: -
V gene: TRBV6-6
CDR3 protein: ASRAAGSGGNQPQH

CDR3 length: 13
clone size: -
D gene: TRBD1
V gene: TRBV10-3
CDR3 protein: AIRKTGQTNQPQH

CDR3 length: 13
clone size: once
D gene: TRBD2
V gene: TRBV7-2
CDR3 protein: ASSRAGGSTDTQY

CDR3 length: 12
clone size: -
D gene: -
V gene: TRBV19
CDR3 protein: ASSLQGSNQPQH

CDR3 length: 13
clone size: -
D gene: -
V gene: TRBV5-4
CDR3 protein: ASSLGPGENYGYT

CDR3 length: 16
clone size: -
D gene: TRBD1
V gene: TRBV5-8
CDR3 protein: ASSLRIGQGARSYEQY

CDR3 length: 10
clone size: -
D gene: -
V gene: TRBV12-5
CDR3 protein: ASGYTNTEAF

CDR3 length: 12
clone size: -
D gene: TRBD2
V gene: TRBV5-1
CDR3 protein: ASSTVAGAGELF

CDR3 length: 14
clone size: -
D gene: TRBD1
V gene: TRBV19
CDR3 protein: ASSERQGRNTGELF

CDR3 length: 13
clone size: -
D gene: TRBD1
V gene: TRBV15
CDR3 protein: ATSKVTGGGTEAF

CDR3 length: 12
clone size: -
D gene: -
V gene: TRBV7-3
CDR3 protein: ASSLGSGNQPQH

CDR3 length: 13
clone size: -
D gene: -
V gene: TRBV6-5
CDR3 protein: ASSLTWGVGEPQH

CDR3 length: 16
clone size: few
D gene: TRBD2
V gene: TRBV15
CDR3 protein: ATSRAALAGSFTGELF

CDR3 length: 10
clone size: -
D gene: -
V gene: TRBV10-3
CDR3 protein: AINFRGGGYT

CDR3 length: 11
clone size: -
D gene: -
V gene: TRBV27
CDR3 protein: ASSSRDLYGYT

CDR3 length: 16
clone size: -
D gene: TRBD1
V gene: TRBV5-1
CDR3 protein: ASSRLRDRDLNTGELF

CDR3 length: 11
clone size: once
D gene: -
V gene: TRBV9
CDR3 protein: ASSPGDTDTQY

CDR3 length: 12
clone size: -
D gene: -
V gene: TRBV7-2
CDR3 protein: ASSSPDTNYGYT

CDR3 length: 13
clone size: -
D gene: -
V gene: TRBV5-1
CDR3 protein: ASSLPAGLNSPLH

CDR3 length: 9
clone size: -
D gene: -
V gene: TRBV30
CDR3 protein: AWYTGYGYT

CDR3 length: 11
clone size: -
D gene: -
V gene: TRBV6-5
CDR3 protein: ASSPDTGRGYT

CDR3 length: 12
clone size: few
D gene: -
V gene: TRBV6-1
CDR3 protein: ASSERAKGDEQY

CDR3 length: 15
clone size: -
D gene: TRBD2
V gene: TRBV5-4
CDR3 protein: ASSLARAGGSYNEQF

CDR3 length: 9
clone size: -
D gene: -
V gene: TRBV10-3
CDR3 protein: ATEGAGELF

CDR3 length: 14
clone size: -
D gene: -
V gene: TRBV21-1
CDR3 protein: ASTTEDREPTDTQY